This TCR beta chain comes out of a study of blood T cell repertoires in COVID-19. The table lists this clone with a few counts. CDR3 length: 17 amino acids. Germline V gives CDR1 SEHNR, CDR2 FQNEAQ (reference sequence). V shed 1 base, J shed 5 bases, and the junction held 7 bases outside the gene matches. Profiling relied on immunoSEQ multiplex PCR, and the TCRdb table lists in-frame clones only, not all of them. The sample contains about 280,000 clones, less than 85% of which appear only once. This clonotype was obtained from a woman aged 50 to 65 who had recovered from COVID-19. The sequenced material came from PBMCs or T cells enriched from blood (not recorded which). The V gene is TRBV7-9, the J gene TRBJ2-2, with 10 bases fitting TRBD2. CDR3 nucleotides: TGTGCCAGCAGCTTAGACCTAGCGGGAGTAGAGACCGGGGAGCTGTTTTTT. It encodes CASSLDLAGVETGELFF.